This TCR beta chain was identified during a study of T-cell reconstitution after alpha-beta-depleted transplantation in children. Points from the study as a whole: T-cell counts and diversity at one year post-transplant came mainly from newly produced T cells. Reportedly, only several hundred clones from non-depleted graft cells drove alpha-beta T-cell counts at about two months. For some patients, TCRbeta diversity was high at day 60 because of recipient T cells and thymic progenitors that survived.

Germline CDR1 is SGHRS and CDR2 is YFSETQ. The CDR3 runs to 15 residues. The junction had 8 bases not matched to a gene; V was cut back by 3 bases and J by 6 bases. A word on this clonotype: Its antigen is undetermined.

For TCRbeta, the library was prepared with unique molecular identifiers. TCRdb itself ran the PCR reads through MiXCR, one entry per CDR3 protein. The sample records 600,000 or so distinct CDR3 sequences, about 21% being singletons. The material was PBMCs, mostly from graft donor cells, obtained 360 days after TCRalphabeta/CD19-depleted stem cell transplant. This receptor was taken from a boy under three years old who had a stem cell transplant for acute myeloid leukemia, so the T cells may come from the graft donor. The chain links TRBV5-1 to TRBJ2-3; 9 nucleotides match TRBD1. The CDR3 sequence is CASSWGDRDADTQYF. CDR3 DNA: TGCGCCAGCAGCTGGGGGGACAGGGACGCGGATACGCAGTATTTT.